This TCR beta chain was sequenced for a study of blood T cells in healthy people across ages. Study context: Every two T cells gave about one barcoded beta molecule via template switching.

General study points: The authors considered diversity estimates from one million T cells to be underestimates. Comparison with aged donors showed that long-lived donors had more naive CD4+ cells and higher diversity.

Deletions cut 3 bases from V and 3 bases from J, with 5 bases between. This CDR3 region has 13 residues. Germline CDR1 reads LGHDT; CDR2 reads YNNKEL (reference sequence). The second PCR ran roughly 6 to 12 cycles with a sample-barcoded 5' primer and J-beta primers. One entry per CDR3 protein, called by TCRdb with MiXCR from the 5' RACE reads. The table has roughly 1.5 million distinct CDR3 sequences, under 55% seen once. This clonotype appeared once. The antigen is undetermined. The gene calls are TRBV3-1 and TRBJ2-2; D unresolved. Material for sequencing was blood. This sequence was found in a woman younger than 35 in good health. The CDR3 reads CASSQRYTGELFF. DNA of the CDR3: TGTGCCAGCAGCCAGAGGTACACCGGGGAGCTGTTTTTT.